Ten or more counts support the clone carrying this T cell receptor beta chain. This sample is part of a study of human T cells and chemical hapten exposure. There are 16 residues in the CDR3. The V gene's germline CDR1 is SGHTA and CDR2 FQGTGA. V was clipped by 4 bases and J by 2 bases; unmatched bases: 8. TCRdb fed the RACE reads into MiXCR, producing one record per CDR3 protein. The table includes some 400,000 distinct CDR3 sequences, 4.8% detected once. Time point defined: patch test 1, 2 weeks after DPC sensitization. The treatment: therapeutic diphenylcyclopropenone sensitization with weekly scalp DPC.

This receptor was taken from a woman in her fifties or sixties with alopecia areata. Some clones in this sample may be carry-over from other donors' samples. This material consisted of whole blood, taken in connection with sensitization to the hapten diphenylcyclopropenone (DPC). The chain is built from TRBV7-3 and TRBJ2-3, with TRBD2 identical over 8 bases. The CDR3 DNA reads TGTGCCAGCAGCTCCCAGAGCGGGGGAGCCACAGATACGCAGTATTTT. Its protein is CASSSQSGGATDTQYF. The complete variable domain, with remaining parts taken from reference TRBV7-3 and TRBJ2-3, reads GAGVSQTPSNKVTEKGKYVELRCDPISGHTALYWYRQSLGQGPEFLIYFQGTGAADDSGLPNDRFFAVRPEGSVSTLKIQRTERGDSAVYLCASSSQSGGATDTQYFGPGTRLTVL.